The 2 T cell receptor beta chains below come from one sample, sequenced in a study of blood T cell repertoires in COVID-19. This table comes from immunoSEQ multiplex PCR, and its TCRdb copy is limited to in-frame clones, with some not included. The table includes 55,000 to 65,000 clones, 80% to 90% detected once. The sequenced material came from peripheral blood. These receptor sequences come from a man between 60 and 70 years old with acute or convalescent COVID-19.

The chain uses TRBV2 and TRBJ1-5, with D possibly matching TRBD1 (5 bases). The CDR3 contains 11 residues. CDR1 SNHLY and CDR2 FYNNEI come from the germline V gene. Trimming took 8 bases from V and 5 from J, leaving 7 bases between them. The CDR3 DNA reads as TGTGCCAGCGCCAGGGATCAGCCCCAGCATTTT. Protein product: CASARDQPQHF.

The chain combines TRBV3-1 (or the pseudogene TRBV3-2) with TRBJ2-2; perhaps TRBD2 as D (6 bases). The CDR3 sequence is 13 residues long. Germline lookup yields CDR1 LGHDT and CDR2 YNNKEL (reference sequence). Trimming left V 7 bases short and J 6 bases short, with 12 bases between. This CDR3 reads CASTEGEAGELFF. In DNA form, the CDR3 reads TGTGCCAGCACTGAAGGGGAGGCCGGGGAGCTGTTTTTT.